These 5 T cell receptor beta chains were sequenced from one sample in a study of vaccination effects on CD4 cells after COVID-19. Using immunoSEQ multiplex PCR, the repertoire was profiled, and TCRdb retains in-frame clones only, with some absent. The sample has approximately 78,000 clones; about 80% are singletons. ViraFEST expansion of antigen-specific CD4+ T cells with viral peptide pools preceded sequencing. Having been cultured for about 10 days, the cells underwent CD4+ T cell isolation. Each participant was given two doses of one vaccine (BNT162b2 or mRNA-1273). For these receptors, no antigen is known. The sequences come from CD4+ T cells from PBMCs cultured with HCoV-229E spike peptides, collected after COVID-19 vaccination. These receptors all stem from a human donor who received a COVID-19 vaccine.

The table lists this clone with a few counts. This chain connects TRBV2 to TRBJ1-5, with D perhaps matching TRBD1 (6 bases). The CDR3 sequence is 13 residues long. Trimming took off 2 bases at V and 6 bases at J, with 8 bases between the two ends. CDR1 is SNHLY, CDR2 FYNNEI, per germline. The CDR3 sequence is CASSEQGPQPQHF. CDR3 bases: TGTGCCAGCAGTGAACAGGGGCCTCAGCCCCAGCATTTT.

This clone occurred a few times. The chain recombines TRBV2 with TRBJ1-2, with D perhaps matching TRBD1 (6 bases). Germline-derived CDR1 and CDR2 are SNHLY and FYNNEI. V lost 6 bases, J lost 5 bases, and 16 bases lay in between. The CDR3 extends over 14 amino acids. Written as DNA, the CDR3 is TGTGCCAGCAGGGAAACCGGGACACAGTATGGCTACACCTTC. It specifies CASRETGTQYGYTF.

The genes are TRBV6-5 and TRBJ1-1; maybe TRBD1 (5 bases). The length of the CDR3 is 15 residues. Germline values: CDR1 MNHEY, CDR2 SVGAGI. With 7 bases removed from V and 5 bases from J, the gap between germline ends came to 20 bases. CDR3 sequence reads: CASTPSQGVWTEAFF. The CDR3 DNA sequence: TGTGCCAGCACTCCGAGTCAGGGCGTTTGGACTGAAGCTTTCTTT.

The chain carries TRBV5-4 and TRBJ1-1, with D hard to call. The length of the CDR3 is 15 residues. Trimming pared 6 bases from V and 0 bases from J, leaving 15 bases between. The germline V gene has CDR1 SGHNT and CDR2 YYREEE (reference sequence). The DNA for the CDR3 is TGTGCCAGCACCTCGGGTGGAGGGATGAACACTGAAGCTTTCTTT. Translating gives CASTSGGGMNTEAFF.

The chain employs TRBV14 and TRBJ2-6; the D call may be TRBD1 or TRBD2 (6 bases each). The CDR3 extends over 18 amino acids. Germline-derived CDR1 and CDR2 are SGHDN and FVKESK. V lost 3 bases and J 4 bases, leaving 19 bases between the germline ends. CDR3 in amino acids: CASSQGLGGLPGANVLTF. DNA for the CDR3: TGTGCCAGCAGCCAGGGGCTAGGGGGGCTGCCGGGGGCCAACGTCCTGACTTTC.